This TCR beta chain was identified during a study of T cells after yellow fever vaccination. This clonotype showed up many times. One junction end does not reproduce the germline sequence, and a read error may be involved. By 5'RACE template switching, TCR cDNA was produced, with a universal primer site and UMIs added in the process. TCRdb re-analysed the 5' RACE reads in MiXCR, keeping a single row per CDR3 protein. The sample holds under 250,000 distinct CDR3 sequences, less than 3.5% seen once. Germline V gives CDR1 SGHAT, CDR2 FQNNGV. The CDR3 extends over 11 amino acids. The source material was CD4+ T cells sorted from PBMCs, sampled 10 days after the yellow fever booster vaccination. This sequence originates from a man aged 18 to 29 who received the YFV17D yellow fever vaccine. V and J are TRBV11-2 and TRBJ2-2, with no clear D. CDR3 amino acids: CASRLDRELFF. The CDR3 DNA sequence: TGTGCCAGCAGATTAGACCGGGAGCTGTTTTTT.